A selection of T cell receptor beta chains follows, all from one sample in a study of long-term antiretroviral therapy in people with HIV. The protocol was immunoSEQ multiplex PCR, while the TCRdb copy is restricted to in-frame clones and leaves out a portion. The sample consists of fewer than 30,000 clones, around 80% of them appearing once. Source: unsorted PBMCs, taken 1.1 years before starting antiretroviral therapy. Receptors were obtained from a young woman with HIV. The CDR3 runs from the conserved cysteine through the conserved F or W. Each record gives: clone size, J gene, D gene, V gene, CDR3 DNA, CDR3 protein. D genes are given only for firm matches. Size tells how often a clone was seen (once, few, many) or the class of an expanded clone, and some rows leave it out.

- TRBJ1-3 - TRBV6-1 TGTGCCAGCAGGGACTCCGGGAAGGCTGGAAACACCATATATTTT CASRDSGKAGNTIYF
- TRBJ1-3 - TRBV7-9 TGTGCCAGCACCGAAACTGGAAACACCATATATTTT CASTETGNTIYF
- TRBJ1-1 - TRBV28 TGTGAATCAGGGGATGGGTATATGGGGACTGAAGCTTTCTTT CESGDGYMGTEAFF
few TRBJ1-5 - TRBV7-9 TGTGCCAGCAGCACTGCAGGGGTCGACAATCAGCCCCAGCATTTT CASSTAGVDNQPQHF
- TRBJ2-2 TRBD1 TRBV19 TGTGCCAGTATCGGGACAGCGAACACCGGGGAGCTGTTTTTT CASIGTANTGELFF
- TRBJ1-4 TRBD1 TRBV19 TGTGCCAGTAGGGACAGGGGGAACGAAAAACTGTTTTTT CASRDRGNEKLFF
- TRBJ1-4 - TRBV19 TGTGCCAGCAGTGCATACTGGGACATTTCTGGCGAAAAACTGTTTTTT CASSAYWDISGEKLFF
- TRBJ2-7 TRBD1 TRBV12-5 TGTGCTAGTGGACCGAAGACAGGGCCCGGCTACGAGCAGTACTTC CASGPKTGPGYEQYF
- TRBJ1-5 TRBD1 TRBV10-2 TGCGCCAGCCGTACACAGGGGGATCATCAGCCCCAGCATTTT CASRTQGDHQPQHF
few TRBJ1-6 - TRBV7-2 TGTGCCAGCAGCTTAGCTAAAGTTTATATGGAGACGAGCTCCTATAATTCACCCCTCCACTTT CASSLAKVYMETSSYNSPLHF
few TRBJ1-4 TRBD1 TRBV15 TGTGCCACCAGCCAGAGGACAGGGGAGGAAAAACTGTTTTTT CATSQRTGEEKLFF
- TRBJ2-7 - TRBV9 TGTGCCAGCAGCGTGACAGGCAATCTGGGGGAGCAGTACTTC CASSVTGNLGEQYF
- TRBJ1-6 - TRBV6-6 TGTGCCAGCAGGCCAGGGGACGATTATAATTCACCCCTCCACTTT CASRPGDDYNSPLHF
few TRBJ2-1 - TRBV5-1 TGCGCCAGCAGCTTAGATGATGAGCAGTTCTTC CASSLDDEQFF
- TRBJ1-1 - TRBV30 TGTGCCTGGAGTACCACTAACACTGAAGCTTTCTTT CAWSTTNTEAFF
once TRBJ2-2 - TRBV11-2 TGTGCCAGCAGCTTAGATCGGGGCACCGGGGAGCTGTTTTTT CASSLDRGTGELFF
- TRBJ2-7 - TRBV18 TGTGCCAGCTCACCTCAAACAGGAACCTCCTACGAGCAGTACTTC CASSPQTGTSYEQYF
few TRBJ2-1 - TRBV7-2 TGTGCCAGCAGCAAAGGGATGAGGGACCGGAATGAGCAGTTCTTC CASSKGMRDRNEQFF
- TRBJ2-5 - TRBV6-5 TGTGCCAGCAGTTACTCGAGGCCAGGCCAAGAGACCCAGTACTTC CASSYSRPGQETQYF
few TRBJ1-2 - TRBV5-8 TGTGCCAGCAGCTTGGTGCCCCATGGCTACACCTTC CASSLVPHGYTF
- TRBJ1-5 - TRBV15 TGTGCCACCAGCAGAGATCCGAGTAGCAATCAGCCCCAGCATTTT CATSRDPSSNQPQHF
- TRBJ2-4 TRBD2 TRBV5-6 TGTGCCAGCAGTGCTAGCGGGGGGGGCAAAAACATTCAGTACTTC CASSASGGGKNIQYF
- TRBJ2-6 - TRBV6-5 TGTGCCAGCAGTTACTCATGGGGCTCTGGGGCCAACGTCCTGACTTTC CASSYSWGSGANVLTF
- TRBJ2-4 - TRBV5-6 TGTGCCAGCAGCTTGGACGGTACGGGTCTCAACATTCAGTACTTC CASSLDGTGLNIQYF
- TRBJ1-2 - TRBV5-1 TGCGCCAGCAGCTTGGGGGGTAACTATGGCTACACCTTC CASSLGGNYGYTF
- TRBJ2-5 - TRBV9 TGTGCCAGCAGCGGAACTCGGGAGACCCAGTACTTC CASSGTRETQYF
few TRBJ1-5 - TRBV2 TGTGCCAGCAGTAACGGGACACCTTATAGCAATCAGCCCCAGCATTTT CASSNGTPYSNQPQHF
- TRBJ1-1 - TRBV30 TGTGCCTGGAGCAAGCGGGGAGGGACTGAAGCTTTCTTT CAWSKRGGTEAFF
- TRBJ1-1 - TRBV30 TGTGCCTGGAAGTGGGGCCTTCAGGAAGCTTTCTTT CAWKWGLQEAFF
few TRBJ2-2 - TRBV9 TGTGCCAGCAGCGTAGCTCGTCTAGCCGGGGAGCTGTTTTTT CASSVARLAGELFF
- TRBJ2-3 - TRBV11-2 TGTGCCAGCAGCTGGAGGGCGGATACGCAGTATTTT CASSWRADTQYF
- TRBJ2-3 - TRBV10-1 TGCGCCAGCAGCGACACCACGAGCACAGATACGCAGTATTTT CASSDTTSTDTQYF
once TRBJ1-4 - TRBV7-2 TGTGCCAGCAGCCCGAGTCGAGGTCCAACTAATGAAAAACTGTTTTTT CASSPSRGPTNEKLFF
once TRBJ2-7 - TRBV5-1 TGCGCCAGCAGCACCGACTACGAGCAGTACTTC CASSTDYEQYF
- TRBJ2-1 - TRBV5-6 TGTGCCAGCAGCTCGGGAGCGGTCAATGAGCAGTTCTTC CASSSGAVNEQFF
- TRBJ2-2 - TRBV5-1 TGCGCCAGCAGCTTGGAAGTGGGGGCTAACACCGGGGAGCTGTTTTTT CASSLEVGANTGELFF
- TRBJ1-5 - TRBV2 TGTGCCAGCAGTCCGAACAGGGTTGTGGGCAATCAGCCCCAGCATTTT CASSPNRVVGNQPQHF
- TRBJ2-1 TRBD2 TRBV5-4 TGTGCCAGCAGCCCCCGGACTAGCGGGGGGGCCAATGAGCAGTTCTTC CASSPRTSGGANEQFF
- TRBJ1-1 - TRBV7-8 TGTGCCAGCAGCTTGCAGGGAACGAACACTGAAGCTTTCTTT CASSLQGTNTEAFF
once TRBJ2-1 - TRBV6-1 TGTGCCAGCAAGACACAGGGTTCCGGCAATGAGCAGTTCTTC CASKTQGSGNEQFF
- TRBJ2-2 TRBD2 TRBV9 TGTGCCAGCAGCGTATACGGGGGGACCGGGGAGCTGTTTTTT CASSVYGGTGELFF
few TRBJ1-3 TRBD1 TRBV27 TGTGCCAGCAGGCGGACAGGGCGAGGAAACACCATATATTTT CASRRTGRGNTIYF
- TRBJ2-5 - TRBV30 TGTGCCTGGAGAAAAGCGTGGCCGGGCGGGGAGACCCAGTACTTC CAWRKAWPGGETQYF
- TRBJ1-4 - TRBV6-1 TGTGCCAGCAGGACGGGCCGAGCTTTTTATGAAAAACTGTTTTTT CASRTGRAFYEKLFF
- TRBJ2-7 TRBD1 TRBV7-6 TGTGCCAGCAGCTTGCTCACAGGGGCCCAGGAGCAGTACTTC CASSLLTGAQEQYF
- TRBJ2-7 - TRBV13 TGTGCCAGCAAAAGTGAGCAACGGTCCTACGAGCAGTACTTC CASKSEQRSYEQYF
- TRBJ1-5 - TRBV27 TGTGCCAGCAGAGACAGTTTAAATCAGCCCCAGCATTTT CASRDSLNQPQHF
- TRBJ1-1 - TRBV5-1 TGCGCCAGCAGCCTGGGGTCAGGGAACACTGAAGCTTTCTTT CASSLGSGNTEAFF
- TRBJ1-2 - TRBV25-1 TGTGCCAGCAGTGAGGGGCTCACGGGCTACACCTTC CASSEGLTGYTF
- TRBJ2-6 TRBD1 TRBV5-1 TGCGCCAGCAGCCCAGGGGGCAGGACCTCTGGGGCCAACGTCCTGACTTTC CASSPGGRTSGANVLTF